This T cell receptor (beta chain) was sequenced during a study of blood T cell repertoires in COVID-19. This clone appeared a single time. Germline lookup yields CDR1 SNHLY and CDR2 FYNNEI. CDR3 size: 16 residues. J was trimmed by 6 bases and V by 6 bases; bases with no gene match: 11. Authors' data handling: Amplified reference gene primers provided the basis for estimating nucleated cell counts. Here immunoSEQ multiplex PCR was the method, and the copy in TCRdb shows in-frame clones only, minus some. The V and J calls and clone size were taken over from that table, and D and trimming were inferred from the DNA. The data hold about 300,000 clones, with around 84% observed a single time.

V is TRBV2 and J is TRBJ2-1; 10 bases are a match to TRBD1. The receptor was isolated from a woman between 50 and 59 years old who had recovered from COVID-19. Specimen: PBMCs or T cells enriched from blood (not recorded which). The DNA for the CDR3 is TGTGCCAGCAGCGAAAACCGGGACAGGGGAGTCAATGAGCAGTTCTTC. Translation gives CASSENRDRGVNEQFF.